There are many counts of the clone carrying this T cell receptor beta chain. This entry comes from a study of T cells in Graves' hyperthyroidism and ophthalmopathy. Researchers amplified the TCR beta CDR3 regions from RNA transcripts. The HTBI primer set served for first-round RT-PCR of the TCR CDR3. MiXCR was run by TCRdb on the multiplex PCR reads, yielding one entry per CDR3 protein. The profile covers more than 350,000 distinct CDR3 sequences, with 15% appearing a single time and 30% to 35% taken by the ten largest. This clonotype was obtained from a woman younger than 45 with Graves' hyperthyroidism. The sequencing input was blood.

The CDR3 spells CASSSPSELYGYTF. The DNA of the CDR3 is TGTGCCAGCAGTTCCCCCTCAGAGCTCTATGGCTACACCTTC. The chain couples TRBV28 to TRBJ1-2; D is undetermined. This CDR3 comprises 14 residues. CDR1 is MDHEN, CDR2 SYDVKM, per germline. V was clipped by 4 bases and J by 4 bases, with 13 bases between them.